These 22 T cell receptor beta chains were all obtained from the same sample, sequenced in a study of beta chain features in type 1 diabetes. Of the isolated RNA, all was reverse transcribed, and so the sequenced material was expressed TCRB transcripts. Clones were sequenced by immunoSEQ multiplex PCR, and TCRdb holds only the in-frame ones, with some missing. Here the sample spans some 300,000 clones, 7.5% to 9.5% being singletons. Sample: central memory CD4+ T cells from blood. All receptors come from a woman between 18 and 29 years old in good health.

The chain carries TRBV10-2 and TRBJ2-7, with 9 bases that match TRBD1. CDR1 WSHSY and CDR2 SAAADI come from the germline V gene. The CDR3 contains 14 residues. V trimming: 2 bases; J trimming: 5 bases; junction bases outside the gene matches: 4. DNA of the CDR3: TGCGCCAGCAGTGAGGGACAGGGGATACACGAGCAGTACGTC. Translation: CASSEGQGIHEQYV.

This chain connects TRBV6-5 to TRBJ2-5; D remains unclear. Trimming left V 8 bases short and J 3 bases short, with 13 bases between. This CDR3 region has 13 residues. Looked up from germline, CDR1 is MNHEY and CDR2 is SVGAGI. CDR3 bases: TGTGCCAGCTGTAACATCGGAGAAGAGACCCAGTACTTC. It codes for CASCNIGEETQYF.

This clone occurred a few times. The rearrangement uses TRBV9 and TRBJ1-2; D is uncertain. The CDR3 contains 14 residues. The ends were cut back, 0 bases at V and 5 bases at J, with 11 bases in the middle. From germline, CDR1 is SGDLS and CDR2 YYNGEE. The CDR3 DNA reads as TGTGCCAGCAGCGTAGAGCCTCGTCAGTATGGCTACACCTTC. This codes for CASSVEPRQYGYTF.

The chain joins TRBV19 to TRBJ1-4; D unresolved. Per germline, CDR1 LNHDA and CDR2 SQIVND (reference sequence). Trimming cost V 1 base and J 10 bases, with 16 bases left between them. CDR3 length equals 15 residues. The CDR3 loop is CASSIANGLVGKLFF. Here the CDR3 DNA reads TGTGCCAGTAGTATAGCCAACGGCTTGGTAGGAAAACTGTTTTTT. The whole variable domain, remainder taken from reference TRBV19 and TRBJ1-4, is DGGITQSPKYLFRKEGQNVTLSCEQNLNHDAMYWYRQDPGQGLRLIYYSQIVNDFQKGDIAEGYSVSREKKESFPLTVTSAQKNPTAFYLCASSIANGLVGKLFFGSGTQLSVL.

DNA for the CDR3: TGTGCCAGCAGCCCGGGACAGGTCTTCCAGCCCCAGCATTTT. Its translation: CASSPGQVFQPQHF. The J gene is TRBJ1-5, the V gene TRBV5-8, with 8 bases that match TRBD1. Germline V gene data show CDR1 as SGHTS and CDR2 as YDEGEE. Unmatched junction bases numbered 7, after V lost 4 bases and J lost 7 bases. This CDR3 is 14 amino acids long.

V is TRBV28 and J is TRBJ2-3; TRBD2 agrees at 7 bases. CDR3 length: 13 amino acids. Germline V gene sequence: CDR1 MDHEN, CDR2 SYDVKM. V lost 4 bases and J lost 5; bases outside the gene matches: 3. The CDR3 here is CASSSAGRDTQYF. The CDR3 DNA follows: TGTGCCAGCAGTTCAGCGGGGCGAGATACGCAGTATTTT.

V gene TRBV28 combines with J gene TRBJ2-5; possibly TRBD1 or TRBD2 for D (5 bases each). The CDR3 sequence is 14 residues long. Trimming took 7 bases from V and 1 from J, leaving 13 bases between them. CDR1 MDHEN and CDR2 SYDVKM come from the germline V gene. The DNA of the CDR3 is TGTGCCAGCATCGCACCGGGGACCCAAGAGACCCAGTACTTC. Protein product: CASIAPGTQETQYF. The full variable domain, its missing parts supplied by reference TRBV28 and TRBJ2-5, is DVKVTQSSRYLVKRTGEKVFLECVQDMDHENMFWYRQDPGLGLRLIYFSYDVKMKEKGDIPEGYSVSREKKERFSLILESASTNQTSMYLCASIAPGTQETQYFGPGTRLLVL.

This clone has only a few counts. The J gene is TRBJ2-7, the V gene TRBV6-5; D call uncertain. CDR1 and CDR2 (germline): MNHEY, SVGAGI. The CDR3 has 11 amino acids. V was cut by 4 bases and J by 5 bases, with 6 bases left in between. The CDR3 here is CASSFRHEQYF. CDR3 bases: TGTGCCAGCAGTTTTCGGCACGAGCAGTACTTC.

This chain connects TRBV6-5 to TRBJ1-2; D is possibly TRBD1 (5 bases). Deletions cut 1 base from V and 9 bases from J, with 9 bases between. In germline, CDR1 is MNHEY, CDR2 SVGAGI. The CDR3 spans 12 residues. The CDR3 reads CASSYYGGSYTF. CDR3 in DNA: TGTGCCAGCAGTTACTACGGGGGTAGCTACACCTTC.

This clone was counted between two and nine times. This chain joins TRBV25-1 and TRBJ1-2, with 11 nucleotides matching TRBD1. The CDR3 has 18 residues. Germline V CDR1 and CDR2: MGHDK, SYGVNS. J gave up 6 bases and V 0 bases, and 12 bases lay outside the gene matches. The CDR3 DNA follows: TGTGCCAGCAGTGAATATTCGACGGGACAGGGGGATACGGATGGCTACACCTTC. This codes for CASSEYSTGQGDTDGYTF.

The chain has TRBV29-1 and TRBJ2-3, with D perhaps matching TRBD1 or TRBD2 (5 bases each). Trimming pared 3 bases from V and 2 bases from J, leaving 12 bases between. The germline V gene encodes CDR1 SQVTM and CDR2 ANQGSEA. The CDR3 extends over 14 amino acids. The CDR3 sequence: CSVEAAGTTDTQYF. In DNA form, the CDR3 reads TGCAGCGTTGAGGCAGCCGGGACCACAGATACGCAGTATTTT.

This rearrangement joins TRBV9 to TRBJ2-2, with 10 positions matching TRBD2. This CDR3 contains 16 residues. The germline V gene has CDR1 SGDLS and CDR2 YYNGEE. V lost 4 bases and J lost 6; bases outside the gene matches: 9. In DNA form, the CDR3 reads TGTGCCAGCAGCCCAGGGGCTAGCGGGAGTCCCGGGGAGCTGTTTTTT. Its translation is CASSPGASGSPGELFF.

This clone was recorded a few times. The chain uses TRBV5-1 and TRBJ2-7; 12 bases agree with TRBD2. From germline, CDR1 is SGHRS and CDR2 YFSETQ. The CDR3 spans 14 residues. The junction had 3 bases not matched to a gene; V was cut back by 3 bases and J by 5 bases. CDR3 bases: TGCGCCAGCAGCTCGACTAGCGGGAGTCACGAGCAGTACTTC. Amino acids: CASSSTSGSHEQYF.

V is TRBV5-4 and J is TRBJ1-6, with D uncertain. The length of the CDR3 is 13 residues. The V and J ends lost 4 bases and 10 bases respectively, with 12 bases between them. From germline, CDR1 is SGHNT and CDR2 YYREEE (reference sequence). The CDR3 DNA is TGTGCCAGCAGCCAAGGGCCCCGATCACCCCTCCACTTT. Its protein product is CASSQGPRSPLHF.

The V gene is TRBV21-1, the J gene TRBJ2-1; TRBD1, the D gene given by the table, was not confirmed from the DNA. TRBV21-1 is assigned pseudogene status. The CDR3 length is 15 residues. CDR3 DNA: TGTGCCAGCAGCTCATACACCCAGGGGATACATGAGCAGTTCTTC. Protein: CASSSYTQGIHEQFF.

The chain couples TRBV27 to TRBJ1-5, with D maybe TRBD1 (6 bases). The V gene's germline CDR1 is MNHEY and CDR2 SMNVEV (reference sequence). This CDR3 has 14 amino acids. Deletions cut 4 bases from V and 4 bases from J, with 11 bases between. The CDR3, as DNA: TGTGCCAGCAGTTATGACAGGTCGAATCAGCCCCAGCATTTT. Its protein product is CASSYDRSNQPQHF.

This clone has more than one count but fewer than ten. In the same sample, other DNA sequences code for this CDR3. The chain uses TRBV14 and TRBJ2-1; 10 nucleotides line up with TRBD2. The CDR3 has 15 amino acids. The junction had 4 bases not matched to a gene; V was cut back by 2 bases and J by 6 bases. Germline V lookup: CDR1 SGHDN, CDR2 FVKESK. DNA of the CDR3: TGTGCCAGCAGCCAACTAGCGGGAGTAAGCAATGAGCAGTTCTTC. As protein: CASSQLAGVSNEQFF.

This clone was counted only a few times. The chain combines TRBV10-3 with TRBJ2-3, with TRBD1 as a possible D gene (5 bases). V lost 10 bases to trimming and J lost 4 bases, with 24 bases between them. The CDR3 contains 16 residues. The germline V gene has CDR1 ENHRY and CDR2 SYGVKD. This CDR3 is CATRVEGVVSADTQYF. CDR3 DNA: TGTGCCACCAGGGTGGAAGGCGTCGTTTCGGCAGATACGCAGTATTTT.

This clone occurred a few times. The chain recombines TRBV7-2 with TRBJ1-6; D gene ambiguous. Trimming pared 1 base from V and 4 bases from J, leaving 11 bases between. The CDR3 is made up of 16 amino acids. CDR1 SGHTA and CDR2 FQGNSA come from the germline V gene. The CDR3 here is CASSLDPPPYNSPLHF. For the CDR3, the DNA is TGTGCCAGCAGCTTAGACCCACCGCCTTATAATTCACCCCTCCACTTT.

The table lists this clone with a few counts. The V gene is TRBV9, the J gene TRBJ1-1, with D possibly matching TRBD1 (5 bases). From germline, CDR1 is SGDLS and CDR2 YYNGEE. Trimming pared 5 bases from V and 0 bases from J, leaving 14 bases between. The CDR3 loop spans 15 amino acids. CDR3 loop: CASSRGGVLNTEAFF. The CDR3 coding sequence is TGTGCCAGCAGTCGCGGGGGGGTTTTGAACACTGAAGCTTTCTTT.

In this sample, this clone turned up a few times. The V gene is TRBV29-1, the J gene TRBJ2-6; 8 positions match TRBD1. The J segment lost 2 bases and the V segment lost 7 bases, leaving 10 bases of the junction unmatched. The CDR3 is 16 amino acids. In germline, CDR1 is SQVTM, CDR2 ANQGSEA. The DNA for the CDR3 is TGCAGCGCTAGGGGGACAGGAACTCCTGGGGCCAACGTCCTGACTTTC. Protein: CSARGTGTPGANVLTF.

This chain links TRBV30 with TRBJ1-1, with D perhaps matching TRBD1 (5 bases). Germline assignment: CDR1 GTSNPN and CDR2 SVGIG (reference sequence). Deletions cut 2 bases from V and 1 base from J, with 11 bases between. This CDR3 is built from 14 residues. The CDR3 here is CAWSKGQANTEAFF. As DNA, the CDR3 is TGTGCCTGGAGTAAGGGGCAGGCGAACACTGAAGCTTTCTTT.